This TCR beta chain was recorded in a study of blood T cell repertoires in COVID-19. On the study more broadly: Whether acute or convalescent, the COVID-19 samples came from the United States, Italy and Spain. T cells, B-cell-depleted T cells, or PBMCs supplied cDNA or gDNA.

The authors' processing: Reference gene primer amplification yielded estimated nucleated cell counts. Sequencing used immunoSEQ multiplex PCR; TCRdb keeps in-frame clones, though not all of them. The DNA gave D and trimming, while V, J and clone size come from that table. The top ten hold approximately 27% of the sample, which has 150,000 to 200,000 clones, nearly 80% seen once. The TCR was taken from a woman between 65 and 79 years old with acute or convalescent COVID-19. Sample: peripheral blood.

The CDR3 reads CASSGRSGGNTGELFF. In nucleotides, the CDR3 is TGTGCCAGCAGTGGGAGAAGCGGGGGGAACACCGGGGAGCTGTTTTTT. The chain links TRBV25-1 to TRBJ2-2; 8 bases line up with TRBD2. Germline V lookup: CDR1 MGHDK, CDR2 SYGVNS. V lost 4 bases, J lost 1 base, and 5 bases stayed unmatched. CDR3 length: 16 amino acids.